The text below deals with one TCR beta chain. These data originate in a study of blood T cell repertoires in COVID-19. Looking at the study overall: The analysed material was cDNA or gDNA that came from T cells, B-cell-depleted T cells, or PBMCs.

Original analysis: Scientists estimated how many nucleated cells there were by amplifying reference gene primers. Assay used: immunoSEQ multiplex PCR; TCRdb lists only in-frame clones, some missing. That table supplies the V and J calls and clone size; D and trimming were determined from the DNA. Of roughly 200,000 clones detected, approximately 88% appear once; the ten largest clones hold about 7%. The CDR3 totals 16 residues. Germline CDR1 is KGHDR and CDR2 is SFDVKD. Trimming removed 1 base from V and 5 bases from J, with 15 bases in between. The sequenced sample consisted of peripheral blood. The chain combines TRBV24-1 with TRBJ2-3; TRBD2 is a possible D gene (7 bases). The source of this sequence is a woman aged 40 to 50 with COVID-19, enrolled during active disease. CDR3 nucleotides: TGTGCCACCAGTGATTTAGGGGGGGGACCCCGAGATACGCAGTATTTT. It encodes CATSDLGGGPRDTQYF.